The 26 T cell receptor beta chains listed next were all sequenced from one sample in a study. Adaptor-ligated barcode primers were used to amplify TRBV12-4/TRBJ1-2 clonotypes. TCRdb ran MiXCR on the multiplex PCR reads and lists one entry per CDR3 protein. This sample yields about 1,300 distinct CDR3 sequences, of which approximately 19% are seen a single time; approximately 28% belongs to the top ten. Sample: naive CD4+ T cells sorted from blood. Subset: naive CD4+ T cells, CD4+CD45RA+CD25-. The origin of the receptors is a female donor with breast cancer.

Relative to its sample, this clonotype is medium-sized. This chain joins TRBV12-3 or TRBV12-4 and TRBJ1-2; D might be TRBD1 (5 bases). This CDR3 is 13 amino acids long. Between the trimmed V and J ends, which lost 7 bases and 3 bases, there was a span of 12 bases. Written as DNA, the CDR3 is TGTGCCAGCACCCTGGAGGGGTACTATGGCTACACCTTC. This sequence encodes CASTLEGYYGYTF.

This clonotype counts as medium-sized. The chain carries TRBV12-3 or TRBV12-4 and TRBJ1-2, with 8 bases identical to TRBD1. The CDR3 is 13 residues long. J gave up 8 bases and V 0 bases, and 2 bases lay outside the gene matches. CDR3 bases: TGTGCCAGCAGTTTAGCGACAGGGGAAGGCTACACCTTC. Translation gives CASSLATGEGYTF.

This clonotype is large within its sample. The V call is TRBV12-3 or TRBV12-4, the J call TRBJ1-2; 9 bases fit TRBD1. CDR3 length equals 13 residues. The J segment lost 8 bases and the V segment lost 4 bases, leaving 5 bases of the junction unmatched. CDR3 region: CASSSGQGEGYTF. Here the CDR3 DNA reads TGTGCCAGCAGTTCGGGACAGGGCGAAGGCTACACCTTC.

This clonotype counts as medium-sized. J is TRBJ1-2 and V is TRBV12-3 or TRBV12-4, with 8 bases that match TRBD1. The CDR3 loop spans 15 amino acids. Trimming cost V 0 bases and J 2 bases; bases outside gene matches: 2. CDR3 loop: CASSLAGQGNYGYTF. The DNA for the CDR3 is TGTGCCAGCAGTTTAGCCGGACAGGGAAACTATGGCTACACCTTC.

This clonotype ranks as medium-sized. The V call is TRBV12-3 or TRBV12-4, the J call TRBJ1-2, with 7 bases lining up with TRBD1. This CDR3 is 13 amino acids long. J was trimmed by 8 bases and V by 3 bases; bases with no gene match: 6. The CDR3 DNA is TGTGCCAGCAGTTTCGACAGGGTGCGAGGCTACACCTTC. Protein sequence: CASSFDRVRGYTF.

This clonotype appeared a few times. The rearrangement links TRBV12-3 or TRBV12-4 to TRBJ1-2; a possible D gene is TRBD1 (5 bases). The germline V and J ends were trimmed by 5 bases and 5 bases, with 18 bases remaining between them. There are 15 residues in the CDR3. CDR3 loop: CASSPRTRGWYGYTF. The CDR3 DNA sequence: TGTGCCAGCAGTCCCCGGACAAGGGGTTGGTATGGCTACACCTTC.

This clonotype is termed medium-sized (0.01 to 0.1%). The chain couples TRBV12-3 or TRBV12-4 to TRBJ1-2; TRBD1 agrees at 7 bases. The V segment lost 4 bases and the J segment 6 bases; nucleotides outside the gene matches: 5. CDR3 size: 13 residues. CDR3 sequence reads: CASSYRDSHGYTF. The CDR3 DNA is TGTGCCAGCAGTTACCGGGACAGCCATGGCTACACCTTC.

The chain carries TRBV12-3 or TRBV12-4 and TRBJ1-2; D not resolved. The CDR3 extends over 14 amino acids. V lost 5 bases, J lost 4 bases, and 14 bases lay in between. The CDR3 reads CASSPPGKGYGYTF. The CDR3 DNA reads TGTGCCAGCAGTCCGCCGGGAAAGGGCTATGGCTACACCTTC.

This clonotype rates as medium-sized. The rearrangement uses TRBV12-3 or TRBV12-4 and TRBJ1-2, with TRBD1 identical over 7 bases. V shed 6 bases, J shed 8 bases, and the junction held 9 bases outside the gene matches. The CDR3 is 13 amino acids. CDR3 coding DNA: TGTGCCAGCAGCCGGGACAGCGCTATGGGCTACACCTTC. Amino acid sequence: CASSRDSAMGYTF.

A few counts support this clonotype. The CDR3 spells CASIRGQGEGYTF. In DNA form, the CDR3 reads TGTGCCAGCATACGGGGACAGGGCGAAGGCTACACCTTC. V gene TRBV12-3 or TRBV12-4 combines with J gene TRBJ1-2; 9 nucleotides match TRBD1. The CDR3 contains 13 residues. V shed 7 bases, J shed 8 bases, and the junction held 8 bases outside the gene matches.

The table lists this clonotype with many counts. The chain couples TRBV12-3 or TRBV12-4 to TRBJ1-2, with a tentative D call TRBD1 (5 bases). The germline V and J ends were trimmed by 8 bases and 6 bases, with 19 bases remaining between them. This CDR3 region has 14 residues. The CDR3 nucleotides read TGTGCCAGCCATCTCGCGGGGCGAAAGGATGGCTACACCTTC. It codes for CASHLAGRKDGYTF.

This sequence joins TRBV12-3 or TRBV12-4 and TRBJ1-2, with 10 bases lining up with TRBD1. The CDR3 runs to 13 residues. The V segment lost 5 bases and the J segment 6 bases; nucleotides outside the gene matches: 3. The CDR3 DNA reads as TGTGCCAGCAGTGGGACAGGGGCACATGGCTACACCTTC. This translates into CASSGTGAHGYTF.

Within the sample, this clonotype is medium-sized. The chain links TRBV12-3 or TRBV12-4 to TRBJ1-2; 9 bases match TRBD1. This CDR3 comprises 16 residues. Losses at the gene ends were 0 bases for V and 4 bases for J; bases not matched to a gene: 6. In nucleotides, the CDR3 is TGTGCCAGCAGTTTAGCTCCCGGGACAGGGCCCTATGGCTACACCTTC. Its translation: CASSLAPGTGPYGYTF.

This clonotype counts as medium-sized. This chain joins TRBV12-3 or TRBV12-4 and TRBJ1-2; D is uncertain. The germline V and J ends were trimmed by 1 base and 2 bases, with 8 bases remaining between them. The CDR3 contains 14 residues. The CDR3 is CASSLGGMNYGYTF. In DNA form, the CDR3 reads TGTGCCAGCAGTTTAGGCGGCATGAACTATGGCTACACCTTC.

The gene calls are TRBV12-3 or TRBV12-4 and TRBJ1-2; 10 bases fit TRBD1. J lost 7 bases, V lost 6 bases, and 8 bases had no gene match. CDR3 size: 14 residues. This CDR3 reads CASSPGQGRGGYTF. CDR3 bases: TGTGCCAGCAGCCCGGGACAGGGGAGGGGTGGCTACACCTTC.

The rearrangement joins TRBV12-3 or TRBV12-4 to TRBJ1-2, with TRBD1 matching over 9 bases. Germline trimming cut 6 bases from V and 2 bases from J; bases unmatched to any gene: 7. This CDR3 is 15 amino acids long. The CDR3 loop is CASSPGQGLNYGYTF. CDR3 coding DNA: TGTGCCAGCAGCCCGGGACAGGGCTTAAACTATGGCTACACCTTC.

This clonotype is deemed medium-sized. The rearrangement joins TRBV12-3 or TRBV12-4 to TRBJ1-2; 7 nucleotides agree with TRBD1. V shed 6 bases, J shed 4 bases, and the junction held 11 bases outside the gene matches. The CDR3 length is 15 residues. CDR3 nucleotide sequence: TGTGCCAGCAGAGCTCGGGACAGAGAGATCTATGGCTACACCTTC. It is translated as CASRARDREIYGYTF.

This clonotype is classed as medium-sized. Here the CDR3 reads CASSFDSRYGYTF. In DNA form, the CDR3 reads TGTGCCAGCAGTTTCGACAGCCGATATGGCTACACCTTC. V and J are TRBV12-3 or TRBV12-4 and TRBJ1-2, with D possibly TRBD1 on 5 matching bases. V lost 3 bases, J lost 5 bases, and 10 bases lay in between. The CDR3 contains 13 residues.

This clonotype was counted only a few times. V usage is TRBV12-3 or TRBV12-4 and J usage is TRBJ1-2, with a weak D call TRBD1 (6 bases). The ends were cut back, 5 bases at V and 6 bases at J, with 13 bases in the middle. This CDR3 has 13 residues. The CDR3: CASSQTGGDGYTF. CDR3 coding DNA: TGTGCCAGCAGTCAGACAGGAGGCGATGGCTACACCTTC.

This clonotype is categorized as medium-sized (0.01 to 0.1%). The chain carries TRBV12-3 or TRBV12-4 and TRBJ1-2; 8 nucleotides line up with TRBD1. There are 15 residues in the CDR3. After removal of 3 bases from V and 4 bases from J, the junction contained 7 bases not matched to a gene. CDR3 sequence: CASSFPGQGTYGYTF. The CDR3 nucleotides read TGTGCCAGCAGTTTCCCCGGACAGGGAACCTATGGCTACACCTTC.

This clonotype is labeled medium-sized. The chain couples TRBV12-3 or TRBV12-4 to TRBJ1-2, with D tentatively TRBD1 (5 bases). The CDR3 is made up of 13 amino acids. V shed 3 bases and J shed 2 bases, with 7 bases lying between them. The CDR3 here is CASSFGANYGYTF. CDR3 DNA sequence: TGTGCCAGCAGTTTTGGGGCAAACTATGGCTACACCTTC.

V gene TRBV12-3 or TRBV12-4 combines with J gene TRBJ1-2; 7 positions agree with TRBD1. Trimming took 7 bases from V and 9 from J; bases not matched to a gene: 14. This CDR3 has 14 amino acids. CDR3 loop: CASTPPGQAWRYTF. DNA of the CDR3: TGTGCCAGCACCCCACCTGGACAGGCCTGGCGCTACACCTTC.

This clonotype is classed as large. The CDR3 region is CASSLSGFYGYTF. DNA for the CDR3: TGTGCCAGCAGTTTATCAGGGTTCTATGGCTACACCTTC. The chain recombines TRBV12-3 or TRBV12-4 with TRBJ1-2; maybe TRBD1 (5 bases). The CDR3 loop spans 13 amino acids. V lost 2 bases and J 4 bases, leaving 8 bases between the germline ends.

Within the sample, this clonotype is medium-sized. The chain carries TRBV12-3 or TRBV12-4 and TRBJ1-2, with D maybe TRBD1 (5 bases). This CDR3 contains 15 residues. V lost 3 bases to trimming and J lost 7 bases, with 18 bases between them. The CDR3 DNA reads TGTGCCAGCAGTTTTGGCTCCGGCAGGGTCGTTGGCTACACCTTC. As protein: CASSFGSGRVVGYTF.

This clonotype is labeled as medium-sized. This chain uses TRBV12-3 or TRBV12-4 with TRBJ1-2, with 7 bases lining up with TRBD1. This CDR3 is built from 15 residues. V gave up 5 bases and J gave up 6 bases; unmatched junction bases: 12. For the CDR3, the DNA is TGTGCCAGCAGTCCTCGACAGGGCTCTCAGGATGGCTACACCTTC. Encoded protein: CASSPRQGSQDGYTF.

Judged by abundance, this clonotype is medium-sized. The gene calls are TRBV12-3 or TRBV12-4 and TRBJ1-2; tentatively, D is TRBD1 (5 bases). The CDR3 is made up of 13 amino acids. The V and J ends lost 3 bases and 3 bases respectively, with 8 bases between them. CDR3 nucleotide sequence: TGTGCCAGCAGTTTTCTAGGGGACTATGGCTACACCTTC. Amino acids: CASSFLGDYGYTF.